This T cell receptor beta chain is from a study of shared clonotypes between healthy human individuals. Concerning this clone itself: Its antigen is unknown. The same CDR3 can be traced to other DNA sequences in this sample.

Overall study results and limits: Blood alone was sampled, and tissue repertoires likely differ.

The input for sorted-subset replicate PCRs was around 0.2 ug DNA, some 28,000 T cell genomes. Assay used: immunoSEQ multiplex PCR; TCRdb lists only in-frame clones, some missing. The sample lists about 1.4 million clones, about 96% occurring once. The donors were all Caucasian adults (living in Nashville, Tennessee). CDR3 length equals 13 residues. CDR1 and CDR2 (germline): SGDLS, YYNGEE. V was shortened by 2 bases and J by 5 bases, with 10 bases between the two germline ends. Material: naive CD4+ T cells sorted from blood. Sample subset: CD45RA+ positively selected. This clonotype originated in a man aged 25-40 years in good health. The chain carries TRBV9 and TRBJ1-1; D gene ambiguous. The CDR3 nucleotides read TGTGCCAGCAGCGTTGGAGGGCGGACTGAAGCTTTCTTT. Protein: CASSVGGRTEAFF. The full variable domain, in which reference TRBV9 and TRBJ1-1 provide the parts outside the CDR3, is DSGVTQTPKHLITATGQRVTLRCSPRSGDLSVYWYQQSLDQGLQFLIQYYNGEERAKGNILERFSAQQFPDLHSELNLSSLELGDSALYFCASSVGGRTEAFFGQGTRLTVV.